One sample yielded the 28 T cell receptor beta chains listed below, sequenced in a study of blood T cell repertoires in COVID-19. TCRdb's table, derived via immunoSEQ multiplex PCR, lists solely in-frame clones and lacks some. The sample lists fewer than 300,000 clones, roughly 84% occurring once. The sample consisted of peripheral blood. The receptors come from a human donor with COVID-19, enrolled during active disease. The donor label of this sample is uncertain.

V is TRBV5-4 and J is TRBJ1-1; D ambiguous. This CDR3 has 15 residues. Germline-derived CDR1 and CDR2 are SGHNT and YYREEE (reference sequence). Trimming pared 1 base from V and 1 base from J, leaving 11 bases between. For the CDR3, the DNA is TGTGCCAGCAGCTTGAACCCGAGTGGGAACACTGAAGCTTTCTTT. Protein: CASSLNPSGNTEAFF.

V gene TRBV7-2 combines with J gene TRBJ1-4; D may be TRBD1 (5 bases). V was clipped by 6 bases and J by 8 bases, with 16 bases between them. Germline V CDR1 and CDR2: SGHTA, FQGNSA. CDR3 length equals 14 residues. In DNA form, the CDR3 reads TGTGCCAGCAGTCTCACGTCCTGGGGCGAAAAACTGTTTTTT. It encodes CASSLTSWGEKLFF.

The chain recombines TRBV10-2 with TRBJ1-5, with a possible D match to TRBD1 (6 bases). Trimming took off 6 bases at V and 0 bases at J, with 12 bases between the two ends. The CDR3 sequence is 15 residues long. Germline CDR1 WSHSY, CDR2 SAAADI. The CDR3 DNA follows: TGCGCCAGCAGACAGACAGGAGATAGCAATCAGCCCCAGCATTTT. Translated: CASRQTGDSNQPQHF.

The chain couples TRBV6-1 to TRBJ2-5, with D maybe TRBD1 (6 bases). Germline CDR1 reads MNHNS; CDR2 reads SASEGT. With 4 bases removed from V and 1 base from J, the gap between germline ends came to 16 bases. This CDR3 spans 16 amino acids. The CDR3 region is CASSGPPGQLQETQYF. The CDR3 region has the DNA TGTGCCAGCAGTGGACCGCCGGGACAACTCCAAGAGACCCAGTACTTC.

The chain has TRBV5-1 and TRBJ2-3; 15 nucleotides match TRBD2. Per the germline V gene, CDR1 is SGHRS and CDR2 is YFSETQ. The CDR3 loop spans 17 amino acids. V lost 4 bases, J lost 2 bases, and 5 bases stayed unmatched. CDR3 residues: CASSPGLAGGLTDTQYF. In nucleotides, the CDR3 is TGCGCCAGCAGCCCGGGACTAGCGGGAGGACTCACAGATACGCAGTATTTT.

V gene TRBV28 combines with J gene TRBJ1-5; tentatively, D is TRBD1 (5 bases). The CDR3 sequence is 17 residues long. V lost 1 base and J lost 0, with 13 bases in between. The germline V gene has CDR1 MDHEN and CDR2 SYDVKM. CDR3 protein: CASSLYRGSLSNQPQHF. DNA of the CDR3: TGTGCCAGCAGTTTATATCGGGGGTCCCTTAGCAATCAGCCCCAGCATTTT.

The genes are TRBV19 and TRBJ1-1, with TRBD1 matching 9 bases. With V trimmed by 4 bases and J by 5 bases, 5 bases remained unmatched. The CDR3 has 14 residues. Germline CDR1 and CDR2: LNHDA and SQIVND (reference sequence). The CDR3 sequence: CASSTGQGRTEAFF. The CDR3 bases are TGTGCCAGTAGTACCGGACAGGGGCGGACTGAAGCTTTCTTT.

This clone was seen only once. This rearrangement joins TRBV6-5 to TRBJ2-5; possibly TRBD2 for D (5 bases). V was clipped by 2 bases and J by 0 bases, with 13 bases between them. CDR1 is MNHEY and CDR2 is SVGAGI in the germline V gene. The CDR3 is 16 amino acids. The CDR3 region is CASSYGRGLNQETQYF. The CDR3 nucleotides are TGTGCCAGCAGTTACGGTCGCGGGCTCAACCAAGAGACCCAGTACTTC.

The rearrangement links TRBV19 to TRBJ1-1; 9 nucleotides align to TRBD1. J was trimmed by 0 bases and V by 6 bases; bases with no gene match: 5. The CDR3 covers 15 residues. In germline, CDR1 is LNHDA, CDR2 SQIVND (reference sequence). Here the CDR3 reads CASRADRGMNTEAFF. For the CDR3, the DNA is TGTGCCAGTAGGGCGGACAGGGGCATGAACACTGAAGCTTTCTTT. Based on the CDR3 plus reference TRBV19 and TRBJ1-1, the full variable domain is DGGITQSPKYLFRKEGQNVTLSCEQNLNHDAMYWYRQDPGQGLRLIYYSQIVNDFQKGDIAEGYSVSREKKESFPLTVTSAQKNPTAFYLCASRADRGMNTEAFFGQGTRLTVV.

This rearrangement joins TRBV28 to TRBJ1-1; weak D call: TRBD1 (6 bases). The CDR3 loop spans 13 amino acids. The germline gives CDR1 MDHEN, CDR2 SYDVKM. Trimming pared 5 bases from V and 4 bases from J, leaving 11 bases between. In DNA, the CDR3 is TGTGCCAGCAGTCCTACAGGGCCCACTGAAGCTTTCTTT. It encodes CASSPTGPTEAFF.

This chain joins TRBV6-5 and TRBJ2-2; 12 bases agree with TRBD2. J gave up 4 bases and V 6 bases, and 3 bases lay outside the gene matches. CDR3 length equals 15 residues. CDR1 is MNHEY and CDR2 is SVGAGI in the germline V gene. The CDR3 spells CASSWTSGITGELFF. In nucleotides, the CDR3 is TGTGCCAGCAGCTGGACTAGCGGGATCACCGGGGAGCTGTTTTTT.

The chain employs TRBV19 and TRBJ2-1; the D gene is possibly TRBD2 (6 bases). The germline gives CDR1 LNHDA, CDR2 SQIVND (reference sequence). Trimming left V 5 bases short and J 4 bases short, with 18 bases between. CDR3 length equals 16 residues. The CDR3 region has the DNA TGTGCCAGTAGTCCCTCTGTGTCGGGAGTATACAATGAGCAGTTCTTC. As protein: CASSPSVSGVYNEQFF. Combining the CDR3 with reference TRBV19 and TRBJ2-1 gives the whole variable domain DGGITQSPKYLFRKEGQNVTLSCEQNLNHDAMYWYRQDPGQGLRLIYYSQIVNDFQKGDIAEGYSVSREKKESFPLTVTSAQKNPTAFYLCASSPSVSGVYNEQFFGPGTRLTVL.

V usage is TRBV18 and J usage is TRBJ1-3, with 8 bases that match TRBD1. This CDR3 has 15 amino acids. V was clipped by 6 bases and J by 0 bases; unmatched bases: 4. The germline V gene encodes CDR1 KGHSH and CDR2 LQKENI. The CDR3 reads CASSRQGTSGNTIYF. The CDR3 DNA follows: TGTGCCAGCTCCCGACAGGGGACCTCTGGAAACACCATATATTTT. Filled out from reference TRBV18 and TRBJ1-3, the complete variable domain reads NAGVMQNPRHLVRRRGQEARLRCSPMKGHSHVYWYRQLPEEGLKFMVYLQKENIIDESGMPKERFSAEFPKEGPSILRIQQVVRGDSAAYFCASSRQGTSGNTIYFGEGSWLTVV.

The chain uses TRBV30 and TRBJ1-2; 7 nucleotides line up with TRBD1. The CDR3 extends over 15 amino acids. Trimming cost V 0 bases and J 6 bases; bases outside gene matches: 10. Germline CDR1 reads GTSNPN; CDR2 reads SVGIG (reference sequence). CDR3: CAWSVGTGVKDGYTF. CDR3 bases: TGTGCCTGGAGTGTTGGTACAGGGGTTAAAGATGGCTACACCTTC.

The J gene is TRBJ2-5, the V gene TRBV10-3, with 10 bases that match TRBD1. V shed 3 bases, J shed 7 bases, and the junction held 14 bases outside the gene matches. Germline V CDR1 and CDR2: ENHRY, SYGVKD. The CDR3 covers 17 residues. This CDR3 reads CAISEHQGDRGPGTQYF. The CDR3, as DNA: TGTGCCATCAGTGAACACCAGGGGGACAGGGGACCGGGGACCCAGTACTTC.

V is TRBV5-4 and J is TRBJ1-4; unclear D gene. The CDR3 has 15 amino acids. The germline gives CDR1 SGHNT, CDR2 YYREEE (reference sequence). V was clipped by 0 bases and J by 8 bases, with 14 bases between them. Here the CDR3 DNA reads TGTGCCAGCAGCTTGGGGAGCCTAGACGGGGAAAAACTGTTTTTT. It codes for CASSLGSLDGEKLFF.

The V and J genes are TRBV28 and TRBJ1-5, with 8 bases matching TRBD1. Germline CDR1 and CDR2: MDHEN and SYDVKM. CDR3 length: 14 residues. J lost 7 bases, V lost 7 bases, and 9 bases had no gene match. The CDR3 coding sequence is TGTGCCAGCACCTGGACAGGGAGGAGACAGCCCCAGCATTTT. Translation: CASTWTGRRQPQHF.

This clone was observed a single time. This rearrangement joins TRBV12-3 or TRBV12-4 to TRBJ2-5, with TRBD2 matching over 7 bases. After removal of 1 base from V and 9 bases from J, the junction contained 5 bases not matched to a gene. The CDR3 runs 13 residues. CDR3 coding DNA: TGTGCCAGCAGTTTAGGAGCGGGAACCCCCCAGTACTTC. Encoded protein: CASSLGAGTPQYF.

The rearrangement joins TRBV5-1 to TRBJ2-7; D is perhaps TRBD2 (6 bases). Germline assignment: CDR1 SGHRS and CDR2 YFSETQ. This CDR3 region has 14 residues. The V end was cut by 0 bases, the J end by 4 bases, with 11 bases between. The CDR3 loop reads CASSLALASYEQYF. The CDR3 DNA sequence: TGCGCCAGCAGCTTGGCACTAGCCTCTTACGAGCAGTACTTC.

The rearrangement joins TRBV5-1 to TRBJ2-1; 7 bases are a match to TRBD2. Germline lookup yields CDR1 SGHRS and CDR2 YFSETQ. The CDR3 consists of 15 residues. Trimming cost V 0 bases and J 3 bases; bases outside gene matches: 3. The CDR3 here is CASSLAPSGYNEQFF. The CDR3 DNA reads TGCGCCAGCAGCTTGGCCCCTAGCGGCTACAATGAGCAGTTCTTC.

A few counts support this clone. The chain links TRBV28 to TRBJ1-4; 9 bases line up with TRBD1. CDR3 length equals 17 residues. The junction had 13 bases not matched to a gene; V was cut back by 6 bases and J by 5 bases. Germline CDR1 MDHEN, CDR2 SYDVKM. CDR3 DNA sequence: TGTGCCAGCAGCTCAGGTGGGGGGGGACAGGGCAATGAAAAACTGTTTTTT. Protein sequence: CASSSGGGGQGNEKLFF.

This chain connects TRBV19 to TRBJ2-3; 11 bases match TRBD2. Germline V gene data show CDR1 as LNHDA and CDR2 as SQIVND (reference sequence). Unmatched junction bases numbered 17, after V lost 6 bases and J lost 6 bases. This CDR3 is 18 amino acids long. CDR3 bases: TGTGCCAGTAGCCCCGGGACTAGCGGCGGAGTATTGTGGGATACGCAGTATTTT. Amino acid sequence: CASSPGTSGGVLWDTQYF.

The gene calls are TRBV28 and TRBJ1-1; D call uncertain. V was trimmed by 1 base and J by 1 base, leaving 16 bases between them. The length of the CDR3 is 17 residues. Per germline, CDR1 MDHEN and CDR2 SYDVKM. The CDR3 bases are TGTGCCAGCAGTTTATTCGGGGTCCCGGTGGGGAACACTGAAGCTTTCTTT. Protein sequence: CASSLFGVPVGNTEAFF.

The chain joins TRBV28 to TRBJ2-1, with 9 bases that match TRBD1. Germline-derived CDR1 and CDR2 are MDHEN and SYDVKM. The length of the CDR3 is 19 residues. Losses at the gene ends were 3 bases for V and 8 bases for J; bases not matched to a gene: 20. This CDR3 reads CASSFPLLGTGFPYDEQFF. CDR3 coding DNA: TGTGCCAGCAGTTTCCCTCTACTCGGGACAGGGTTCCCTTACGATGAGCAGTTCTTC.

The chain is built from TRBV28 and TRBJ2-4; D is uncertain. The V end was cut by 5 bases, the J end by 5 bases, with 7 bases between. The CDR3 has 12 amino acids. Germline loops: CDR1 MDHEN, CDR2 SYDVKM. In nucleotides, the CDR3 is TGTGCCAGCAGTCCACACGAAAACATTCAGTACTTC. Translating gives CASSPHENIQYF.

CDR3 sequence: CATRTGTPPYEQYF. CDR3 sequence (DNA): TGTGCCACCCGCACCGGGACTCCCCCCTACGAGCAGTACTTC. The V and J genes are TRBV19 and TRBJ2-7; maybe TRBD2 (6 bases). V lost 10 bases to trimming and J lost 2 bases, with 18 bases between them. From germline, CDR1 is LNHDA and CDR2 SQIVND (reference sequence). This CDR3 has 14 amino acids.

The count of this clone is one. The rearrangement joins TRBV9 to TRBJ2-1, with 7 bases that match TRBD1. This CDR3 spans 15 amino acids. The V gene end was trimmed by 0 bases and the J gene end by 6 bases; junction bases not matched to a gene: 6. The germline CDR1 and CDR2 sequences are SGDLS and YYNGEE. CDR3 nucleotide sequence: TGTGCCAGCAGCGTAGAGAGCAGGGGGTCCAATGAGCAGTTCTTC. Amino acids: CASSVESRGSNEQFF.

This chain connects TRBV7-2 to TRBJ1-2; no reliable D call. With 5 bases removed from V and 1 base from J, the gap between germline ends came to 11 bases. Germline V gene sequence: CDR1 SGHTA, CDR2 FQGNSA. The length of the CDR3 is 14 residues. The CDR3 protein is CASSLVADNYGYTF. The CDR3 bases are TGTGCCAGCAGCCTGGTAGCGGATAACTATGGCTACACCTTC.